The text below deals with one T cell receptor beta chain. The CDR3 is 15 amino acids. Germline V gives CDR1 MGHDK, CDR2 SYGVNS. V was pared by 5 bases and J by 6 bases, with 19 bases between. Measured with immunoSEQ multiplex PCR; TCRdb has only the in-frame clones, and not every one. The repertoire has about 34,000 clones, roughly two thirds of them found once; the top ten carry less than 50%. This record belongs to a study of T cells in tumors after PD-1 blockade. On the study more broadly: A subset received ongoing vismodegib 150 mg daily alongside anti-PD-1 therapy.

The chain combines TRBV25-1 with TRBJ1-2; D is undetermined. The sequence derives from a human donor with basal cell carcinoma. The material was PBMCs, obtained after anti-PD-1 treatment. The CDR3 spells CASSKDVSFGDGYTF. The CDR3 nucleotides are TGTGCCAGCAGTAAGGACGTTTCCTTTGGGGATGGCTACACCTTC.